This T cell receptor (beta chain) appears in the sequencing data of a study of T cells in Graves' hyperthyroidism and ophthalmopathy. It was RNA transcripts that yielded the amplified TCR beta CDR3 regions. The primer set for the first-round RT-PCR of the TCR CDR3 was HTBI. TCRdb ran MiXCR on the multiplex PCR reads and lists one entry per CDR3 protein. The sample carries around 700,000 distinct CDR3 sequences, about 19% recorded once. Lactation, pregnancy, other autoimmune disease or uncontrolled infection excluded patients. V lost 3 bases and J lost 6, with 14 bases in between. The CDR3 totals 14 residues. Germline V CDR1 and CDR2: KGHSH, LQKENI. Findings and caveats of the study: Stable hyperthyroidism was told apart from ophthalmopathy by a model built on 13 V-J features.

This clonotype has just a few counts. As yet, its antigen is unknown. This sequence originates from a woman in her fifties or sixties with Graves' hyperthyroidism that later progressed to Graves' ophthalmopathy. The rearrangement links TRBV18 to TRBJ2-5; D remains ambiguous. Input material: blood. CDR3 DNA sequence: TGTGCCAGCTCACCTGCAGGCCGGTGGAAGACCCAGTACTTC. It is translated as CASSPAGRWKTQYF.